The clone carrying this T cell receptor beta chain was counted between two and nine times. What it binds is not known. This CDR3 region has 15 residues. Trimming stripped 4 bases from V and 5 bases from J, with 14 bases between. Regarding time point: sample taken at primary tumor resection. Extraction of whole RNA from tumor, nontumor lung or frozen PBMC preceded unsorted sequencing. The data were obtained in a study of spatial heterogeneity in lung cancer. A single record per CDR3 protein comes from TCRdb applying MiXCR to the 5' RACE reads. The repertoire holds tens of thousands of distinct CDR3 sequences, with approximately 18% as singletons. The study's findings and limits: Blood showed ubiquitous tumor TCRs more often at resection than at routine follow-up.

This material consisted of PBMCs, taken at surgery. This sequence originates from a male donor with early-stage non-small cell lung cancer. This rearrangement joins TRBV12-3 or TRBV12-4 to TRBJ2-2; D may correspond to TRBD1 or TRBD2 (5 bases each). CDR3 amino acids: CASSSSGTATGELFF. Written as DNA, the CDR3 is TGTGCCAGCAGTTCCTCCGGGACCGCGACCGGGGAGCTGTTTTTT.